The sequence of this T cell receptor (beta chain) was determined in a study of T cells after yellow fever vaccination. TCRdb ran MiXCR on the 5' RACE reads and lists one entry per CDR3 protein. This table has 200,000 to 300,000 distinct CDR3 sequences, over 10% appearing once. This CDR3 contains 15 residues. V gave up 3 bases and J gave up 7 bases; unmatched junction bases: 7. This clonotype occurred a few times. The chain recombines TRBV12-3 or TRBV12-4 with TRBJ2-1, with 9 bases fitting TRBD2. Sequenced here: CD4+ T cells sorted from PBMCs, sampled 45 days after the yellow fever booster vaccination. This receptor was identified in a man aged 25-40 years who received the YFV17D yellow fever vaccine. The CDR3 nucleotides are TGTGCCAGCAGTTTTGGCGGGAGGGCTAGGAATGAGCAGTTCTTC. It yields the protein CASSFGGRARNEQFF.